This T cell receptor (beta chain) was recovered during a study of OX40 agonist ivuxolimab in advanced cancers. The timepoints at which blood was sampled were baseline, cycle 4 day 1, and cycle 7 day 1. Points from the study as a whole: In CD8+ T cells, expanded clones were on average more numerous than in CD4+.

As concerns this clone: What it binds is not known.

V trimming: 4 bases; J trimming: 5 bases; junction bases outside the gene matches: 5. This CDR3 has 13 residues. CDR1 and CDR2 (germline): MNHNS, SASEGT. The repertoire was sequenced with immunoSEQ multiplex PCR; TCRdb's copy has only in-frame clones and lacks some. The data contain about 90,000 clones, approximately 91% of them singletons. The sequencing used CD4+ or CD8+ T cells sorted from blood, collected in a trial of the OX40 agonist ivuxolimab. The V call is TRBV6-1, the J call TRBJ2-7, with TRBD1 identical over 7 bases. The receptor's source is an adult with an advanced solid tumor such as melanoma, head and neck, liver or kidney cancer. The CDR3 loop reads CASSGRQGHEQYF. DNA for the CDR3: TGTGCCAGCAGTGGTCGACAGGGCCACGAGCAGTACTTC.